The T cell receptor beta chain under discussion was sequenced for a study of cytomegalovirus exposure and HLA in healthy donors (dated by TCRdb to the late 2010s). About the full investigation: In an earlier analysis of approximately 500 of the donors, around 290 Gb of sequence data and 120 million or so unique TCR beta sequences from roughly 190 million T cells were reported. Among the approximately 420 genotyped donors, approximately 76% belonged to the genetic ancestry cluster associated with self-reported Caucasian donors. In a later genetic analysis, genome-wide SNP genotypes for 398 of the 666 donors were used, and that subset was treated as a discovery cohort. Four or five DR-DQ haplotypes were handled as single units for association and clustering, since linkage in the cohort was strong. The study was designed to test whether signatures of past pathogen exposure could be identified by cataloging public T cell receptors. Using immunosequencing, the study profiled T cell repertoires from about 610 subjects and related those repertoires to cytomegalovirus serostatus. The study combined high-throughput TCR immunosequencing, statistical association of individual TCRs with disease status, and machine learning to predict cytomegalovirus infection status. In addition to the first cohort of 666 subjects, a separate validation cohort of 120 different subjects was used. Donor age, sex, ethnicity and CMV serostatus were collected together with the repertoire data. To decide whether each TCR beta V gene segment behaved as functional or pseudogenic, an earlier analysis of some 540 of the donors relied on high-throughput TCR beta sequencing. The later analysis used no new phenotypic data to find candidate immune exposures, relying instead on TCR beta sequences and their occurrence across donors. Typing coverage differed by locus: A, B, C, DRB1 and DQB1 were typed in about 629-640 donors, DQA1 in approximately 520, DPA1 in some 610, and DPB1 in 472. Both class I and class II loci were covered by HLA typing, at four-digit resolution. Among about 390 genotyped donors of the cohort, an average of approximately 250,000 unique TCR beta nucleotide sequences were sequenced per donor, roughly 20% of them non-productive. A later analysis re-analyzed previously published TCR beta repertoires from 500 to 700 donors and added high-resolution HLA genotyping to study TCR occurrence patterns. About 310 gigabases of sequencing data and tens of millions of unique TCR sequences were included in an early release covering about 600 HLA-typed donors. Every discovery cohort repertoire had been produced on one sequencing platform. Paper-wide results and their limitations: Most TCR sequences were seen in very few donors, while some public TCRs were found in many individuals. Only TCR beta chains were sequenced in this cohort, and the absence of alpha or paired-chain data limited detectable features. When HLA alleles, especially DR and DQ, strongly co-occurred, TCR associations were difficult to assign to individual alleles. The classifier was reported to diagnose cytomegalovirus status with high specificity and sensitivity in both the original and validation cohorts. According to a later genetic analysis, donors in an Asian-associated ancestry cluster had fewer N-insertions in productive TCRs than the roughly 670-donor mean. The authors suggested that the approach could potentially be generalized to other disease states and immunological phenotypes. Because HLA typing was unavailable for some donors at each locus, only the typed subset was used in association tests. In a later analysis, the rate of TCR association differed among HLA loci, with DRB1 alleles having the most associated TCRs and HLA-C alleles having the fewest. Because counts were too low, about 18 rarely observed V segments, including chromosome 9 orphons, were excluded from the earlier analysis of under 650 of the donors. Linkage disequilibrium might explain the correlated functional status among segregating V segments, but an unknown experimental factor could not be excluded. In an earlier analysis of approximately 590 of the donors, most TCR beta V segments appeared in productive rearrangements about 87% or about 30% of the time, broadly matching IMGT annotations. A further reported finding was that TCR beta sequences accurately predicted the HLA-A and HLA-B alleles for most subjects in the first cohort. Three of the identified cytomegalovirus-associated TCR beta chains were confirmed in vitro to be specific for cytomegalovirus antigens. According to a later analysis, most CMV-associated TCR beta chains appeared to be HLA-restricted, and the HLA associations seemed to be driven largely by CMV exposure. The presence/absence analyses assumed that sequencing depth was roughly uniform across donors, and that assumption may not be true. The 87-base-pair reads could not distinguish some IMGT-functional V segments, including TRBV6-2 and TRBV6-3, so those segments were excluded. A later analysis associated some 17,000 TCR beta sequences with specific HLA alleles at a false discovery rate of 0.05. For the cohort, immune exposure information was limited to CMV serostatus. In the study, approximately 160 TCR beta chains were listed as associated with cytomegalovirus. Several of the top co-occurrence clusters appeared to be linked to parvovirus B19, influenza, CMV and Epstein-Barr virus, according to a later analysis. The sequencing pipeline was judged likely to have produced a cluster of highly shared sequence variants as a technical artifact. An association between a missense DCLRE1C variant and V-gene and J-gene trimming of TCR beta chains was found in a later genetic analysis and replicated in an independent cohort. Compared with equally common non-associated chains, HLA-associated TCR beta chains in a later analysis were more clonally expanded and had lower generation probabilities.

The cohort consisted of approximately 690 healthy bone marrow donors. At the time of sampling, all cohort members were nominally healthy, though unrecorded immune exposures were likely present. The donor tested CMV seropositive, placing the donor among the approximately 310 seropositive members of the cohort. Each donor provided a peripheral blood sample, and peripheral blood mononuclear cells were used for TCR beta sequencing. Genomic DNA was extracted from the blood cell samples with the Qiagen DNeasy Blood Extraction Kit. The method was the immunoSEQ multiplex PCR assay. For the multiplex PCR, a mixture combining 60 forward primers for TCR Vbeta segments and 13 reverse primers for TCR Jbeta segments was used. Amplification of the CDR3 region of rearranged TCR beta genes was performed with a multiplex PCR assay on genomic DNA. The Illumina HiSeq System was used to sequence the amplified TCR beta libraries as 87-base-pair reads. The authors' pipeline ran thus. A later analysis tallied around 87 million unique TCR beta chains across the 700 or so repertoires, and some 12 million of those chains were shared by two or more donors. A nearest-neighbor algorithm error-corrected the raw reads and collapsed the reads into unique sequences, merging closely related sequences to remove PCR and sequencing errors. To assign V, D and J gene segments, CDR3 sequences were aligned to IMGT reference sequences. For a sequence to be retained, at least a six-nucleotide match to both a V gene segment and a J gene segment was required. A rearrangement counted as productive if the CDR3 had no stop codons and remained in frame with V and J, and every other rearrangement counted as non-productive. CDR3 was defined by IMGT convention, running from the second conserved V-encoded cysteine to the conserved J-encoded phenylalanine. The earlier analysis of 500 to 650 of the donors excluded any sequence lacking an unambiguous match to a single V gene segment. In an earlier analysis of 450 to 700 of the donors, V segments were called functional above 56.7% productive rearrangements and were called segregating when the between-donor standard deviation exceeded 5%. A statistical classification framework was built to diagnose cytomegalovirus status from the catalog of TCR beta chain sequences. A later analysis assigned V and J genes by comparing TCR nucleotide sequences with IMGT/GENE-DB human TR gene sequences. Using the TCRdist pipeline, a later analysis assigned CDR3 sequences along with most-parsimonious VDJ recombination scenarios. In a later analysis, each TCR beta chain was defined by its CDR3 amino acid sequence together with its V-gene family, and reads without a unique V-gene family were excluded. In a later analysis, fewer than 600 highly shared, low-generation-probability nucleotide sequences were removed to address suspected cross-contamination and a sequencing artifact. A later analysis calculated a clonal expansion index for each public chain from normalized within-repertoire ranks of inferred template counts. In a later analysis, generation probabilities were computed using a VDJ recombination model fitted to out-of-frame rearrangements, and the results were checked against IGoR. In a later analysis, hypergeometric tests were used to score TCR-TCR, TCR-HLA and TCR-CMV co-occurrence, with a repertoire-size bias correction applied to TCR pairs. A later analysis estimated false discovery rates by permuting HLA or CMV assignments 20 times. In a later analysis, co-occurring TCRs were grouped using DBSCAN, with TCRdist sequence similarity added in when clustering inside HLA-allele-positive subsets. Co-occurrence clustering excluded repertoires with fewer than 30,000 or more than 120,000 public chains, plus five with anomalous nucleotide sharing. What TCRdb holds here is the immuneACCESS table cut down to in-frame rearrangements. Part of the clones is not present; checked against another copy, under half of the missing clones reflect an unresolved V gene, and the others are unexplained. That table gives V, J and clone size, and the DNA gave D and trimming. Present in this sample are around 90,000 clones, around nine tenths of which were seen just once. The biggest ten clones account for around a tenth of the sample.

Turning to this clone: Its cognate antigen has yet to be identified. Qualities for individual bases were not recorded, and no much larger clone is one base off.

From the germline V gene, CDR1 is WSHSY and CDR2 is SAAADI. From the cysteine through the phenylalanine, the CDR3 covers 16 amino acids. Of all the DNA, just the CDR3 is kept, 48 bases in frame from base 1. V sheds 3 bases and J sheds 3 bases, leaving 18 bases between their ends. The clonotype originates from a man aged 25 to 45 in good health and CMV-seropositive. The sequencing sample was made of PBMCs. Recombination joined TRBV10-2 with TRBJ2-7; D gene: possibly TRBD1, on 6 matching bases. The nucleotide sequence is TGCGCCAGCAGTGACGTGGCGAAGGGGGTAAACTACGAGCAGTACTTC. Translated, this gives CASSDVAKGVNYEQYF.